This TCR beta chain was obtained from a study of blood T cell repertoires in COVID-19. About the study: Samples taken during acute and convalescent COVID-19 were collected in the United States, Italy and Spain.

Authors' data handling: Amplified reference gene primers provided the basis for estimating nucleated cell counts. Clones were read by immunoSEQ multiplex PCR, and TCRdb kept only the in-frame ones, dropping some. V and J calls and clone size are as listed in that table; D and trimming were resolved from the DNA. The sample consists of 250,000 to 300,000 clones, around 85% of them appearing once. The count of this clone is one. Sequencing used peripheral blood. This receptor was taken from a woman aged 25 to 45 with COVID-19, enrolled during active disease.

This CDR3 reads CASSHGPEQAFF. The CDR3 bases are TGTGCCAGCAGCCATGGGCCTGAGCAAGCTTTCTTT. The rearrangement joins TRBV3-1 (or the pseudogene TRBV3-2) to TRBJ1-1, with D hard to call. The CDR3 spans 12 residues. Trimming removed 3 bases from V and 9 bases from J, with 11 bases in between. Germline CDR1 reads LGHDT; CDR2 reads YNNKEL (reference sequence).